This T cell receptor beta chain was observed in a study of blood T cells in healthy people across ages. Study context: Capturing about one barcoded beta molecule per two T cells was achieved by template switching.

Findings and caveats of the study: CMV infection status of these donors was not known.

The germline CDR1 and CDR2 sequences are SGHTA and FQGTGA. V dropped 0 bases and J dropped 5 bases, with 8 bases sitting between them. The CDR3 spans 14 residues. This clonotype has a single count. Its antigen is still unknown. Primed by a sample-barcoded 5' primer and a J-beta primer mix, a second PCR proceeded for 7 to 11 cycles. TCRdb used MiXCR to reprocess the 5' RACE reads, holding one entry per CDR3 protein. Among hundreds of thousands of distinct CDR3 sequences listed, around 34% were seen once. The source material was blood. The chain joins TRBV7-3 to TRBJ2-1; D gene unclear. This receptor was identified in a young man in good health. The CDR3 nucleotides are TGTGCCAGCAGCTTAACGCTCGGAAACAATGAGCAGTTCTTC. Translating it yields CASSLTLGNNEQFF.